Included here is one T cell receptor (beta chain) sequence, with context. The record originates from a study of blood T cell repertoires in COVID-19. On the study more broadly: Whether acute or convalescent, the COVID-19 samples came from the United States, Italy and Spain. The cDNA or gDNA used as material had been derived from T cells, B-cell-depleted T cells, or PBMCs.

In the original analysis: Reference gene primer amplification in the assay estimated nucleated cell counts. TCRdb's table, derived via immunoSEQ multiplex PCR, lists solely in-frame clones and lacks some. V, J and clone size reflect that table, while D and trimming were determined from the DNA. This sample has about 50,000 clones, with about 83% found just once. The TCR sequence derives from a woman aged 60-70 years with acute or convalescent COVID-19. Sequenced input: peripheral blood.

As DNA, the CDR3 is TGCAGCGTACAACAGCGACAGGCTCTGAACACTGAAGCTTTCTTT. Translating it yields CSVQQRQALNTEAFF. V and J are TRBV29-1 and TRBJ1-1; tentative D call: TRBD1 (6 bases). V lost 6 bases and J lost 0, with 17 bases in between. The CDR3 is made up of 15 amino acids. CDR1 SQVTM and CDR2 ANQGSEA come from the germline V gene.